This passage covers 18 T cell receptor beta chains from one sample sequenced in a study of blood T cells in healthy people across ages (dated by TCRdb to the mid-2010s). Libraries came from 5' RACE. The reads were generated on an Illumina HiSeq 2500. The second PCR ran for roughly 6 to 11 cycles and used a J-beta primer mix along with a sample-barcoded 5' primer. TCRdb took the public reads, trimmed them with fastp at Q25, ran MiXCR for clone calling and kept in-frame beta chains. Every entry covers one CDR3 protein and lists the most common genes and DNA from its rows. The sample table contains fewer than 750,000 distinct CDR3 sequences; only one count was recorded for 47% of them. The ten most abundant clones make up approximately 25% of the sample. Sequenced: blood. These receptors originate from a man older than 75 in good health.

The chain combines TRBV20-1 with TRBJ1-6; D call uncertain. The germline gives CDR1 DFQATT, CDR2 SNEGSKA (reference sequence). The CDR3 loop spans 18 amino acids. The V and J ends lost 3 bases and 0 bases respectively, with 18 bases between them. CDR3 DNA: TGCAGTGCTAGGGGTTTGTTCGTCCCGAGCTCCTATAATTCACCCCTCCACTTT. Protein: CSARGLFVPSSYNSPLHF.

The CDR3 loop is CASSLWGGDEQFF. CDR3 DNA sequence: TGTGCCAGCAGTTTATGGGGTGGCGATGAGCAGTTCTTC. V and J are TRBV27 and TRBJ2-1; D unresolved. The CDR3 runs 13 residues. Germline CDR1 and CDR2: MNHEY and SMNVEV (reference sequence). V lost 1 base and J 8 bases, leaving 9 bases between the germline ends.

This clonotype was recorded many times. The V and J genes are TRBV7-2 and TRBJ2-7, with D perhaps matching TRBD2 (6 bases). This CDR3 has 13 residues. From germline, CDR1 is SGHTA and CDR2 FQGNSA. Trimming took 5 bases from V and 3 from J, leaving 11 bases between them. As DNA, the CDR3 is TGTGCCAGCAGCCCGACTAGAAACTACGAGCAGTACTTC. Its translation is CASSPTRNYEQYF.

With respect to this clonotype: One end of the junction fails to match germline, which may point to a read error. V gene TRBV10-3 combines with J gene TRBJ2-1; D unclear. CDR3 size: 12 residues. Germline assignment: CDR1 ENHRY and CDR2 SYGVKD. The DNA of the CDR3 is TGTGCCACCAGTGAGCCCGGGTATGAGCAGTTCTTC. Its translation is CATSEPGYEQFF.

This chain connects TRBV5-5 to TRBJ1-5; TRBD1 is a possible D gene (6 bases). Germline CDR1 is SGHKS and CDR2 is YYEKEE (reference sequence). With 1 base removed from V and 5 bases from J, the gap between germline ends came to 19 bases. CDR3 length: 17 amino acids. CDR3 region: CASSLLAQGSRDQPQHF. The CDR3 DNA sequence: TGTGCCAGCAGCTTGCTGGCTCAGGGGAGCAGGGATCAGCCCCAGCATTTT.

This clonotype was seen more than once but under ten times. V and J are TRBV20-1 and TRBJ2-1; TRBD1 or TRBD2 may be the D gene (5 bases each). The CDR3 sequence is 13 residues long. Germline V gene data show CDR1 as DFQATT and CDR2 as SNEGSKA (reference sequence). Trimming took 2 bases from V and 12 from J, leaving 17 bases between them. The DNA of the CDR3 is TGCAGTGCTAGACGTTTCTCTAGGGACGGGCAGTTCTTC. It specifies CSARRFSRDGQFF.

The sample holds many counts of this clonotype. This chain joins TRBV7-9 and TRBJ2-6; either TRBD1 or TRBD2 may fit D (5 bases each). The CDR3 loop spans 15 amino acids. Trimming pared 3 bases from V and 2 bases from J, leaving 8 bases between. Germline V gives CDR1 SEHNR, CDR2 FQNEAQ (reference sequence). DNA for the CDR3: TGTGCCAGCAGCTTTGGGGGAACTGGGGCCAACGTCCTGACTTTC. Translating it yields CASSFGGTGANVLTF.

The gene calls are TRBV2 and TRBJ2-7, with a weak D call TRBD1 (6 bases). The CDR3 runs 13 residues. The ends were cut back, 7 bases at V and 5 bases at J, with 15 bases in the middle. Germline-derived CDR1 and CDR2 are SNHLY and FYNNEI. CDR3 nucleotide sequence: TGTGCCAGCACTCGAGGGGGTTTCAACGAGCAGTACTTC. Amino acid sequence: CASTRGGFNEQYF.

This rearrangement joins TRBV2 to TRBJ2-5; 10 nucleotides match TRBD1. The CDR3 runs 13 residues. Trimming removed 6 bases from V and 4 bases from J; junction bases left unmatched: 2. CDR1 and CDR2 from the germline V gene are SNHLY and FYNNEI. CDR3 coding DNA: TGTGCCAGCAGGACAGGGGGCGTAGAGACCCAGTACTTC. This sequence encodes CASRTGGVETQYF.

J is TRBJ2-7 and V is TRBV4-3; TRBD2 agrees at 7 bases. Judging by the DNA end, TRBJ2-5 fits better; the J call may be wrong. CDR3 length: 14 residues. Germline loops: CDR1 LGHNA, CDR2 YSLEER. The CDR3 DNA follows: TGCGCCAGCAGCCAAGATGTCGGGGGGAAGACCCAGTACTTC. This encodes CASSQDVGGKTQYF.

The chain carries TRBV4-2 and TRBJ2-7; D tentatively reads TRBD1 or TRBD2 (5 bases each). Germline assignment: CDR1 LGHNA and CDR2 YNFKEQ. V lost 3 bases and J 1 base, leaving 19 bases between the germline ends. The CDR3 runs 17 residues. The CDR3 reads CASSQEEGPAFSYEQYF. The CDR3 DNA reads TGTGCCAGCAGCCAGGAAGAGGGGCCTGCGTTTTCCTACGAGCAGTACTTC.

The chain employs TRBV20-1 and TRBJ2-1; TRBD2 matches at 10 bases. The germline V gene encodes CDR1 DFQATT and CDR2 SNEGSKA (reference sequence). V shed 1 base and J 7 bases; nucleotides not matched to a gene: 4. The CDR3 is 14 residues long. The CDR3 loop is CSARAVLAGNEQFF. The CDR3 bases are TGCAGTGCTAGAGCCGTACTAGCGGGGAATGAGCAGTTCTTC.

This clonotype was counted a few times. The chain is built from TRBV5-1 and TRBJ2-3; the D is unclear. In germline, CDR1 is SGHRS, CDR2 YFSETQ. The CDR3 consists of 16 residues. Deletions cut 4 bases from V and 2 bases from J, with 17 bases between. This chain's CDR3 is CASSPQLLPPTDTQYF. Written as DNA, the CDR3 is TGCGCCAGCAGCCCACAGCTGTTACCACCCACAGATACGCAGTATTTT.

The chain combines TRBV28 with TRBJ2-1; D gene unclear. Trimming removed 4 bases at V and 3 bases at J, with 16 bases between. CDR3 size: 16 residues. The germline V gene has CDR1 MDHEN and CDR2 SYDVKM. The DNA for the CDR3 is TGTGCCAGCAGTTCCCAAAGTCACCTTTACTACAATGAGCAGTTCTTC. It is translated as CASSSQSHLYYNEQFF.

This clonotype was counted only a few times. The rearrangement links TRBV9 to TRBJ1-2; TRBD1 might be the D (6 bases). From germline, CDR1 is SGDLS and CDR2 YYNGEE. Deletions cut 3 bases from V and 9 bases from J, with 18 bases between. CDR3 length equals 14 residues. The CDR3 DNA is TGTGCCAGCAGCGCCTCACCGTCGGGGGCTCGCTACACCTTC. It codes for CASSASPSGARYTF. The full variable domain, rest sourced from reference TRBV9 and TRBJ1-2, is DSGVTQTPKHLITATGQRVTLRCSPRSGDLSVYWYQQSLDQGLQFLIQYYNGEERAKGNILERFSAQQFPDLHSELNLSSLELGDSALYFCASSASPSGARYTFGSGTRLTVV.

This clonotype was seen ten or more times. The chain employs TRBV29-1 and TRBJ2-7; tentatively, D is TRBD1 (5 bases). V lost 7 bases and J lost 0, with 10 bases in between. There are 12 residues in the CDR3. Germline V lookup: CDR1 SQVTM, CDR2 ANQGSEA. As DNA, the CDR3 is TGCAGCGCCACGACAGTCTCCTACGAGCAGTACTTC. It is translated as CSATTVSYEQYF.

With regard to this clonotype: A much more abundant neighbour one base away suggests this may be a read error. This chain joins TRBV6-6 and TRBJ2-5; D gene ambiguous. The closer fit of TRBJ2-7 to the DNA end suggests the J call may be wrong. In germline, CDR1 is MNHNY, CDR2 SVGAGI (reference sequence). This CDR3 comprises 14 residues. The CDR3 is CASSPGGRTSEQYF. The CDR3 DNA sequence: TGTGCCAGCAGTCCGGGTGGGCGAACCTCCGAGCAGTACTTC.

The chain links TRBV20-1 to TRBJ1-1, with D possibly TRBD1 on 6 matching bases. CDR1 is DFQATT and CDR2 is SNEGSKA in the germline V gene (reference sequence). V lost 5 bases, J lost 4 bases, and 14 bases lay in between. CDR3 length equals 13 residues. The CDR3 coding sequence is TGCAGTGCTCGTGACAGGCGCGGCACTGAAGCTTTCTTT. Translated: CSARDRRGTEAFF.